This TCR beta chain is drawn from a study of cytomegalovirus exposure and HLA in healthy donors (dated 2017 in TCRdb). Describing the broader study: According to an earlier analysis of 587 of the donors, 200 million or so T cells yielded 95 million to 140 million unique TCR beta sequences and less than 300 Gb of sequence data. Besides the first cohort of about 730 subjects, a separate validation cohort made up of over 95 different subjects was used. Because of strong linkage in the cohort, roughly five DR-DQ haplotypes were treated as single units for association and clustering. Every repertoire in the discovery cohort had been generated on one and the same sequencing platform. In an earlier analysis of roughly 540 of the donors, high-throughput TCR beta sequencing was used to judge whether each TCR beta V gene segment behaved as functional or pseudogenic. Both class I and class II loci were covered by HLA typing, at four-digit resolution. The genetic ancestry cluster associated with self-reported Caucasian donors included approximately 85% of the approximately 400 genotyped donors. The study profiled the T cell repertoires of 500 to 800 subjects by immunosequencing and related them to cytomegalovirus serostatus. Typing coverage differed by locus: A, B, C, DRB1 and DQB1 were typed in roughly 620-630 donors, DQA1 in approximately 520, DPA1 in over 600, and DPB1 in roughly 470. Rather than using new phenotypic data, the later analysis identified candidate immune exposures from TCR beta sequences and from how often those sequences occurred across donors. A later analysis re-examined previously published TCR beta repertoires from more than 650 donors and added high-resolution HLA genotyping to investigate patterns of TCR occurrence. Donor age, sex, ethnicity and CMV serostatus were collected together with the repertoire data. A later genetic analysis used genome-wide SNP genotypes for about 65% of the 666 donors, treating that subset as a discovery cohort. Among some 400 genotyped donors of the cohort, an average of roughly 230,000 unique TCR beta nucleotide sequences was sequenced per donor, of which about 20% were non-productive. To predict cytomegalovirus infection status, the study brought together high-throughput TCR immunosequencing, statistical association of individual TCRs with disease status, and machine learning. The study was designed to test whether signatures of past pathogen exposure could be identified by cataloging public T cell receptors. An early release covering roughly 600 HLA-typed donors comprised approximately 300 gigabases of sequencing data and around 86 million unique TCR sequences.

The CDR3 runs 16 amino acids, cysteine and phenylalanine included. The only DNA kept is the CDR3, 48 bases in frame from the first base. The germline V and J ends show losses of 2 bases and 7 bases respectively, and no gene match explains 7 bases of the junction. CDR1 is given as MGHRA and CDR2 as YSYEKL, both from the germline V gene. Concerning this clone itself: Its antigen is currently not known. Base qualities are missing; no much larger clone stands one base away.

To prepare the library, the immunoSEQ multiplex PCR assay was applied. The multiplex PCR relied on a mix of 60 forward primers for TCR Vbeta segments and 13 reverse primers for TCR Jbeta segments. Amplification of the CDR3 region of rearranged TCR beta genes was performed with a multiplex PCR assay on genomic DNA. On the Illumina HiSeq System, the amplified TCR beta libraries were sequenced as 87-base-pair reads. In the original analysis: A later analysis tallied 75 million to 95 million unique TCR beta chains across the 666 repertoires, and approximately 9.9 million of those chains were shared by two or more donors. A nearest-neighbor algorithm error-corrected the raw reads and collapsed the reads into unique sequences, merging closely related sequences to remove PCR and sequencing errors. Alignment of CDR3 sequences to IMGT reference sequences was used to assign V, D and J gene segments. For a sequence to be retained, a match of at least six nucleotides was required to both a V gene segment and a J gene segment. Rearrangements were called productive when the CDR3 lacked stop codons and stayed in frame with V and J; all others were non-productive. Following IMGT convention, CDR3 was defined as the stretch from the second conserved V-encoded cysteine to the conserved J-encoded phenylalanine. Sequences without an unambiguous match to a single V gene segment were excluded from the earlier analysis of several hundred of the donors. In an earlier analysis of roughly 500 of the donors, V segments were called functional above 56.7% productive rearrangements and were called segregating when the between-donor standard deviation exceeded 5%. A statistical classification framework was built for diagnosing cytomegalovirus status from the catalog of TCR beta chain sequences. A later analysis assigned V and J genes by comparing TCR nucleotide sequences with IMGT/GENE-DB human TR gene sequences. The TCRdist pipeline was used in a later analysis to assign CDR3 sequences and most-parsimonious VDJ recombination scenarios. In a later analysis, each TCR beta chain was defined by its CDR3 amino acid sequence together with its V-gene family, and reads lacking a unique V-gene family were excluded. In a later analysis, approximately 640 highly shared, low-generation-probability nucleotide sequences were removed to address suspected cross-contamination and a sequencing artifact. For each public chain, a later analysis derived a clonal expansion index from normalized ranks of inferred template counts within each repertoire. In a later analysis, generation probabilities were computed using a VDJ recombination model fitted to out-of-frame rearrangements, and the results were checked against IGoR. In a later analysis, hypergeometric tests were used to score TCR-TCR, TCR-HLA and TCR-CMV co-occurrence, with a repertoire-size bias correction applied to TCR pairs. False discovery rates were estimated in a later analysis by permuting HLA or CMV assignments 20 times. In a later analysis, co-occurring TCRs were grouped with DBSCAN, and TCRdist sequence similarity was added when clustering was performed within HLA-allele-positive subsets. Repertoires with fewer than 30,000 or more than 120,000 public chains, plus five repertoires with anomalous nucleotide sharing, were excluded from co-occurrence clustering. The source is immuneACCESS, and TCRdb retained only in-frame sequences with V and J called. Part of the clones is not carried over; for the studies checked, unresolved V genes explain less than half of this, and the remainder is unexplained. V, J and clone size were drawn from that table, and D and trimming were deduced from the DNA. The sample contains fewer than 250,000 clones, about 81% of them found a single time. In total, the top ten clones hold approximately 4.6% of the sample.

The cohort consisted of more than 650 healthy bone marrow donors. At the time of sampling, all cohort members were nominally healthy, though unrecorded immune exposures were likely present. The donor tested CMV seropositive and was one of the 289 seropositive cohort members. A peripheral blood sample was provided by each donor, and peripheral blood mononuclear cells were used for TCR beta sequencing. The Qiagen DNeasy Blood Extraction Kit was used to extract genomic DNA from the blood cell samples. What the study reported, not specific to this receptor: Cytomegalovirus status was reported to be diagnosed by the classifier with high specificity and sensitivity in both the original and validation cohorts. Because counts were too low, seventeen rarely observed V segments, including chromosome 9 orphons, were left out of the earlier analysis of a few hundred of the donors. Three of the identified cytomegalovirus-associated TCR beta chains were confirmed in vitro to be specific for cytomegalovirus antigens. Correlated functional status among segregating V segments might reflect linkage disequilibrium, but an unknown experimental factor could not be ruled out. The 87-base-pair reads could not distinguish some IMGT-functional V segments, including TRBV6-2 and TRBV6-3, so those segments were excluded. A further reported finding was that TCR beta sequences accurately predicted the HLA-A and HLA-B alleles for most subjects in the first cohort. The presence/absence analyses assumed that sequencing depth was roughly uniform across donors, and that assumption may not be true. A later analysis reported that several top co-occurrence clusters appeared linked to parvovirus B19, influenza, CMV and Epstein-Barr virus. Because HLA typing was missing for some donors at each locus, association tests included only the typed subset. According to a later analysis, TCR association rates differed among HLA loci, with DRB1 alleles showing the most associated TCRs and HLA-C alleles showing the fewest. A later analysis found that most CMV-associated TCR beta chains appeared HLA-restricted, with HLA associations seemingly driven largely by CMV exposure. While some public TCRs were present in many individuals, most TCR sequences turned up only very rarely across donors. Assigning TCR associations to individual alleles was difficult when HLA alleles, especially DR and DQ, strongly co-occurred. V-gene and J-gene trimming of TCR beta chains was associated with a missense DCLRE1C variant in a later genetic analysis, and the association was replicated in an independent cohort. This cohort had only TCR beta chains sequenced, and the lack of alpha or paired-chain data limited which features could be detected. A later analysis found that HLA-associated TCR beta chains were more clonally expanded and had lower generation probabilities than equally common non-associated chains. In a later analysis, 16,951 TCR beta sequences were associated with specific HLA alleles at a false discovery rate of 0.05. Compared with the approximately 670-donor mean, donors in an Asian-associated ancestry cluster had fewer N-insertions in productive TCRs, according to a later genetic analysis. A group of highly shared sequence variants was considered likely to be a technical artifact of the sequencing pipeline. In an earlier analysis of several hundred of the donors, most TCR beta V segments were observed in productive rearrangements about 90% or about 30% of the time, broadly matching IMGT annotations. It was suggested by the authors that the approach could potentially be generalized to other disease states and immunological phenotypes. A total of fewer than 200 TCR beta chains were listed by the study as associated with cytomegalovirus. For the cohort, immune exposure information was limited to CMV serostatus.

The receptor chain draws on TRBV4-1 and TRBJ2-2; TRBD2 matches 10 bases in the middle. The source material was PBMCs. The TCR was taken from a man in his thirties or forties in good health and CMV-seropositive. The DNA sequence reads TGCGCCAGCAGCCAACACGAAGCGGGAGGGGTCGGGGAGCTGTTTTTT. The translation is CASSQHEAGGVGELFF.